These 5 T cell receptor beta chains share one sample of origin, sequenced in a study of blood T cells in healthy people across ages. Combining a sample-barcoded 5' primer with a J-beta primer mix, a second PCR ran for 7 to 11 cycles. TCRdb analysed the 5' RACE reads with MiXCR anew, one entry per CDR3 protein. The sample contains about 1,400,000 distinct CDR3 sequences, roughly 60% of which appear only once. The sequencing input was blood. These receptors all stem from a man between 18 and 35 years old in good health.

In its sample, this clonotype was seen a few times. This chain connects TRBV11-1 to TRBJ2-3; D tentatively fits TRBD1 or TRBD2 (6 bases each). This CDR3 region has 18 residues. Trimming took off 0 bases at V and 3 bases at J, with 19 bases between the two ends. Germline V lookup: CDR1 SGHAT, CDR2 FQDESV (reference sequence). CDR3 region: CASSLAPQQGGETDTQYF. The CDR3 DNA sequence: TGTGCCAGCAGCTTAGCGCCCCAACAGGGCGGGGAAACAGATACGCAGTATTTT.

The genes are TRBV6-1 and TRBJ2-5; a weak D match, TRBD2 (7 bases). The germline V gene has CDR1 MNHNS and CDR2 SASEGT. This CDR3 contains 12 residues. With 10 bases removed from V and 5 bases from J, the gap between germline ends came to 14 bases. CDR3 DNA sequence: TGTGCCACCAAGGGAGGGGGGGAGACCCAGTACTTC. Translation: CATKGGGETQYF.

This clonotype was detected only once. The chain uses TRBV11-1 and TRBJ2-1, with 11 bases aligning to TRBD2. Germline assignment: CDR1 SGHAT and CDR2 FQDESV (reference sequence). Trimming removed 5 bases from V and 9 bases from J; junction bases left unmatched: 15. The CDR3 is made up of 17 amino acids. CDR3 amino acids: CASSRIAGGPGGGEQFF. The DNA of the CDR3 is TGTGCCAGCAGCCGAATAGCGGGGGGGCCCGGAGGTGGTGAGCAGTTCTTC.

There are a few counts of this clonotype. The rearrangement joins TRBV6-5 to TRBJ1-5; 7 bases fit TRBD1. Per the germline V gene, CDR1 is MNHEY and CDR2 is SVGAGI. The ends lost 5 bases at V and 5 bases at J; junction bases unmatched: 9. CDR3 size: 15 residues. The CDR3 coding sequence is TGTGCCAGCAGTACTCTCAGGGGGATGGATCAGCCCCAGCATTTT. Translated, it gives CASSTLRGMDQPQHF.

V is TRBV20-1 and J is TRBJ2-5, with 10 bases lining up with TRBD2. The DNA end favors TRBJ2-7, so the J call may be wrong. CDR3 length equals 14 residues. Germline V gene data show CDR1 as DFQATT and CDR2 as SNEGSKA (reference sequence). CDR3 region: CSAETSGSSYEQYF. CDR3 DNA sequence: TGCAGTGCCGAGACTAGCGGGTCCTCCTACGAGCAGTACTTC.